The clone carrying this T cell receptor beta chain has a single count. The data were taken from a study of blood T cell repertoires in COVID-19. Study at large: T cells, B-cell-depleted T cells, or PBMCs supplied cDNA or gDNA.

The V gene's germline CDR1 is LGHDT and CDR2 YNNKEL (reference sequence). The V gene lost 0 bases and the J gene lost 14 bases, with 14 bases spanning the gap. The CDR3 is 14 residues long. Assay: immunoSEQ multiplex PCR; the TCRdb copy retains only in-frame clones and omits some. The data contain under 250,000 clones, approximately 88% of them singletons. The TCR comes from a woman aged 30 to 39 with COVID-19, enrolled during active disease. Specimen: peripheral blood. The chain couples TRBV3-1 (or the pseudogene TRBV3-2) to TRBJ1-6; D is perhaps TRBD1 (5 bases). CDR3 coding DNA: TGTGCCAGCAGCCAAGATCCCCCAGGGTCGACCCTCCACTTT. Amino acid sequence: CASSQDPPGSTLHF.